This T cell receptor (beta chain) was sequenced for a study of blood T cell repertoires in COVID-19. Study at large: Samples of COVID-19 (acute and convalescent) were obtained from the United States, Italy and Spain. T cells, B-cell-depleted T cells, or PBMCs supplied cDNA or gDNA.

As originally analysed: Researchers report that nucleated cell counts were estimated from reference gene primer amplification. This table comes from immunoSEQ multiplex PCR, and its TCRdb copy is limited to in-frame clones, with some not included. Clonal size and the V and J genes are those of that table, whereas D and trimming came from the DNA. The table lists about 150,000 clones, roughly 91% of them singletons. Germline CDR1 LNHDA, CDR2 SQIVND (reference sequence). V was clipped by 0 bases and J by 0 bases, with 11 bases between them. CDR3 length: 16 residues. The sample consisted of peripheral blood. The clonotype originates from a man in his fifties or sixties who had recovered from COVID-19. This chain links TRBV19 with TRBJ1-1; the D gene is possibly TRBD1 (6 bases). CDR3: CASSIDKGTLNTEAFF. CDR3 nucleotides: TGTGCCAGTAGTATAGATAAGGGGACACTGAACACTGAAGCTTTCTTT.